What follows is one T cell receptor beta chain and its context. Trimming stripped 6 bases from V and 1 base from J, with 10 bases between. Germline V gene lookup returns CDR1 LNHDA and CDR2 SQIVND (reference sequence). This CDR3 is 14 amino acids long. Under the authors' procedure: Reference gene primers were amplified, and this amplification served to estimate nucleated cell counts. This table comes from immunoSEQ multiplex PCR, and its TCRdb copy is limited to in-frame clones, with some not included. For V, J and clone size, that table is used; D and trimming come from the DNA. The data hold about 160,000 clones, with 80% to 85% observed a single time. The data belong to a study of blood T cell repertoires in COVID-19. Study summary: Samples taken during acute and convalescent COVID-19 were collected in the United States, Italy and Spain. The cDNA or gDNA used as material had been derived from T cells, B-cell-depleted T cells, or PBMCs.

Sequenced input: peripheral blood. The receptor was isolated from a woman older than 75 with active or convalescent COVID-19. V and J are TRBV19 and TRBJ2-1, with D perhaps TRBD1 (6 bases). In DNA form, the CDR3 reads TGTGCCAGTAGCCCACAGGGTTCCTACAATGAGCAGTTCTTC. Translating it yields CASSPQGSYNEQFF.